This TCR beta chain was sequenced during a study of blood T cell repertoires in COVID-19. Assay: immunoSEQ multiplex PCR; the TCRdb copy retains only in-frame clones and omits some. The sample holds tens of thousands of clones, 70% to 90% seen once. Sequencing was done on a sample of peripheral blood. The sequence was obtained from a man in his 70s with acute or convalescent COVID-19.

The CDR3 spells CSVGGVRAHEQFF. In nucleotides, the CDR3 is TGCAGCGTTGGGGGGGTTAGGGCCCATGAGCAGTTCTTC. J is TRBJ2-1 and V is TRBV29-1; perhaps TRBD2 as D (6 bases). V lost 4 bases, J lost 8 bases, and 15 bases lay in between. This CDR3 spans 13 amino acids. In germline, CDR1 is SQVTM, CDR2 ANQGSEA.